This TCR beta chain was found in a study of CD8+CD57+ T cells in acquired aplastic anemia (dated by TCRdb to the late 2010s). Study-wide context: On average, sorted CD4+ and CD8+ cells yielded around 3.5 ug of extracted DNA, with a range of about 0.17 to 27.4 ug. CD8+CD57+ expansion was defined as a frequency above the mean frequency observed in healthy subjects. Summary of the overall study and its limitations: Between patients and healthy controls, no significant difference in CD8+ Simpson's diversity was found (P=0.060). Around 28 CD8+ CDR3 sequences were found to be shared between patients and controls, but these sequences appeared to be highly expressed in patients and within the immunodominant clones of the patients.

Flow cytometry had shown CD8+CD57+ cell expansion in the patients selected for sequencing. Every patient had severe acquired aplastic anemia, diagnosed using the International Study of Aplastic Anemia and Agranulocytosis and Camitta criteria. No patient had received any therapy when blood was sampled. In this study, sorted CD4+ and CD8+ T cells from the blood of healthy subjects and of severe aplastic anemia patients had their TCR repertoires deep-sequenced. Patients were enrolled under clinicaltrials.gov protocols 00001620, 01623167, 00001397, 00071045, 00081523 and 00961064 in the USA. Ficoll-Paque density gradient centrifugation was used to isolate peripheral blood mononuclear cells. CD4+ and CD8+ T cells were sorted by FACS or magnetic beads before DNA extraction. This clonotype showed up many times. No cognate antigen has been identified for it. Base qualities are not recorded, but no much larger clone differs from it by a single base.

Ends trimmed: V by 7 bases, J by 2 bases; bases unmatched to a gene: 5. The CDR3 runs 14 residues from the cysteine to the phenylalanine. The CDR3 DNA has 42 bases and is translated from base 1. Profiling of TCR beta VDJ combinations and CDR3 sequences used genomic DNA as the template. An Illumina HiSeq 2000 was used for TCR repertoire sequencing. From the authors' description of their analysis: Repertoire assessment relied on Simpson's diversity index, CDR3 size and DJ length profiles, and TRBV/TRBJ rearrangement plots. Whichever DNA sequence was most abundant in the deep sequencing data was defined as the immunodominant clone. CDR3 amino acid sequences were screened for sharing across subjects and were compared with published repertoires and the VDJdb database. Starting from the raw public reads, TCRdb applied fastp trimming at Q25, assembled clones with MiXCR and retained in-frame beta chains. Every CDR3 protein is listed once, alongside the most common genes and DNA of its rows. Clone size and V and J calls follow TCRdb, not the original study. This sample comprises approximately 130,000 distinct CDR3 sequences, nearly 40% of them detected only once. Over 2% of the sample is in the top ten clones.

The origin of this receptor is a human donor with aplastic anemia. Specimen: sorted CD4+, CD8+, or CD8+CD57+ T cells (not recorded which) from PBMCs. The V and J segments used are TRBV12-3 or TRBV12-4 and TRBJ2-5; the junction holds 9 bases that match TRBD1. The CDR3 protein sequence reads: CASTRGQGQETQYF. The DNA sequence is TGTGCCAGCACTAGAGGACAGGGGCAAGAGACCCAGTACTTC.